By share, the clone carrying this T cell receptor (beta chain) counts as large. Gene names follow the mouse nomenclature. The read comes to an end 1 residue before the CDR3 does, leaving the germline J gene to fill in the end. This entry is derived from a study of tissue T cells after allogeneic stem cell transplantation. Sequenced by immunoSEQ multiplex PCR; TCRdb stores in-frame clones only, minus some. The sample lists about 6,800 clones, approximately 37% occurring once. The CDR3 length is 12 residues. The germline CDR1 and CDR2 sequences are KGHPV and FQNQEV (reference sequence). V shed 6 bases and J shed 7 bases, with 13 bases lying between them. The time point was: mouse harvest day 14 after allogeneic transplant. The graft held 10^6 splenic CD5+ T cells and 10^7 T-cell-depleted bone marrow cells.

This TCR came from a female BALB/c mouse given C57BL/6 T cells with graft-versus-host disease after an allogeneic hematopoietic cell transplant. The sequenced sample was skin. J is TRBJ2-7 and V is TRBV26; perhaps TRBD2 as D (6 bases). The CDR3 bases that were read are TGTGCCAGCAGCTCGGGGGGAGGGGAACAGTAC. This gives the protein CASSSGGGEQY. The whole CDR3 protein reads CASSSGGGEQYF.